This is a list of T cell receptor beta chains from one sample in a study of Ad26.COV2.S vaccination and SARS-CoV-2 variants. TCRdb's table, derived via immunoSEQ multiplex PCR, lists solely in-frame clones and lacks some. The sample records about 350,000 clones, 92% being singletons. Sequenced material: peripheral blood, taken after recovery from COVID-19. All receptors derive from a human donor who had recovered from COVID-19. The CDR3 runs from the conserved cysteine through the conserved F or W. Each record gives: V gene, D gene, J gene, clone size, CDR3 protein, CDR3 DNA. A D gene is named only where the DNA matches it firmly. Size tells how often a clone was seen (once, few, many) or the class of an expanded clone, and some rows leave it out.

TRBV4-2,TRBD2,TRBJ2-7,.,CASSHPSGRSSYEQYF,TGTGCCAGCAGCCATCCCAGCGGGAGGAGCTCCTACGAGCAGTACTTC
TRBV10-3,TRBD2,TRBJ2-7,.,CAISEASGDYEQYF,TGTGCCATCAGTGAGGCTAGCGGAGACTACGAGCAGTACTTC
TRBV2,TRBD1,TRBJ1-6,.,CASSEARTGGNSPLHF,TGTGCCAGCAGTGAAGCACGGACAGGGGGTAATTCACCCCTCCACTTT
TRBV18,.,TRBJ1-5,.,CASHGGGIDQPQHF,TGTGCCAGCCACGGTGGGGGTATAGATCAGCCCCAGCATTTT
TRBV6-5,.,TRBJ1-2,.,CASSYSTGLDGYTF,TGTGCCAGCAGTTACTCGACGGGGCTGGATGGCTACACCTTC
TRBV6-2/TRBV6-3,.,TRBJ1-2,.,CASSYFTDWGYTF,TGTGCCAGCAGTTACTTTACAGATTGGGGCTACACCTTC
TRBV18,.,TRBJ1-1,once,CASSLRDGEMNTEAFF,TGTGCCAGCTCACTACGGGACGGCGAAATGAACACTGAAGCTTTCTTT
TRBV12-5,TRBD2,TRBJ2-3,.,CASGLVPLLAGGNTQYF,TGTGCTAGTGGTTTGGTACCCCTTCTAGCGGGGGGTAATACGCAGTATTTT
TRBV6-2/TRBV6-3,TRBD1,TRBJ2-1,few,CASSYTGDYNEQFF,TGTGCCAGCAGTTACACAGGGGACTACAATGAGCAGTTCTTC
TRBV3-1/TRBV3-2,.,TRBJ2-3,.,CASSQETDTQYF,TGTGCCAGCAGCCAAGAAACTGATACGCAGTATTTT
TRBV2,.,TRBJ2-2,.,CASSGQNTGELFF,TGTGCCAGCAGTGGACAGAACACCGGGGAGCTGTTTTTT
TRBV6-5,.,TRBJ1-2,.,CASRGLYGYTF,TGTGCCAGCAGGGGACTGTATGGCTACACCTTC
TRBV5-6,.,TRBJ2-5,.,CASSLATGRETQYF,TGTGCCAGCAGCTTGGCCACAGGGAGAGAGACCCAGTACTTC
TRBV24-1,.,TRBJ2-3,.,CATVSGTEATDTQYF,TGTGCCACAGTCTCGGGGACTGAGGCCACAGATACGCAGTATTTT
TRBV6-6,.,TRBJ1-6,.,CASSYFAGTQNSPLHF,TGTGCCAGCAGTTATTTCGCGGGGACACAGAATTCACCCCTCCACTTT
TRBV7-8,.,TRBJ2-2,.,CASTPNAGANTGELFF,TGTGCCAGCACCCCCAATGCCGGGGCGAACACCGGGGAGCTGTTTTTT
TRBV23-1,.,TRBJ1-4,.,CASSQGGTTNEKLFF,TGCGCCAGCAGTCAAGGGGGTACAACTAATGAAAAACTGTTTTTT
TRBV6-5,TRBD1,TRBJ1-2,.,CASRHPRQGNYGYTF,TGTGCCAGCAGGCATCCGCGACAGGGAAACTATGGCTACACCTTC
TRBV10-1,.,TRBJ1-6,.,CASSESAAYNSPLHF,TGCGCCAGCAGTGAAAGTGCCGCCTATAATTCACCCCTCCACTTT
TRBV19,.,TRBJ2-2,.,CASWGRGAGELFF,TGTGCCAGTTGGGGCAGGGGGGCCGGGGAGCTGTTTTTT
TRBV19,TRBD1,TRBJ1-5,.,CASSLTGTGVSNQPQHF,TGTGCCAGTAGTCTTACCGGGACAGGAGTTAGCAATCAGCCCCAGCATTTT
TRBV5-4,TRBD1,TRBJ1-1,.,CASRPGTGGGGTEAFF,TGTGCCAGCAGACCCGGGACAGGGGGCGGGGGCACTGAAGCTTTCTTT
TRBV18,.,TRBJ2-5,.,CASSAGHQETQYF,TGTGCCAGCTCAGCTGGCCATCAAGAGACCCAGTACTTC
TRBV2,.,TRBJ1-1,.,CASRKEADTEAFF,TGTGCCAGCAGGAAGGAGGCGGACACTGAAGCTTTCTTT
TRBV6-5,TRBD1,TRBJ1-5,.,CASSPDRGDQPQHF,TGTGCCAGCAGCCCGGACAGGGGGGATCAGCCCCAGCATTTT
TRBV7-8,.,TRBJ2-5,.,CASSSQWRGSTKETQYF,TGTGCCAGCAGCTCCCAATGGAGGGGGTCTACGAAAGAGACCCAGTACTTC
TRBV2,TRBD1,TRBJ2-5,.,CASSDTGGWETQYF,TGTGCCAGCAGTGATACAGGGGGCTGGGAGACCCAGTACTTC
TRBV2,.,TRBJ1-3,.,CASSAESFTGNTIYF,TGTGCCAGCAGTGCCGAGAGTTTTACTGGAAACACCATATATTTT
TRBV7-8,.,TRBJ2-7,.,CASSPLSGQSSYEQYF,TGTGCCAGCAGCCCTCTTTCGGGTCAAAGCTCCTACGAGCAGTACTTC
TRBV9,.,TRBJ1-2,.,CASSVGGLGDYTF,TGTGCCAGCAGCGTAGGAGGGCTTGGAGACTACACCTTC
TRBV19,TRBD1,TRBJ2-1,.,CASRQSRTDRVGYNEQFF,TGTGCCAGTAGGCAGTCGAGGACCGACAGGGTCGGCTACAATGAGCAGTTCTTC
TRBV3-1/TRBV3-2,.,TRBJ2-1,.,CASSQKVPSYNEQFF,TGTGCCAGCAGCCAGAAGGTACCTTCCTACAATGAGCAGTTCTTC
TRBV7-8,TRBD1,TRBJ1-6,.,CASSDTGTGGSPLHF,TGTGCCAGCAGCGATACCGGGACAGGAGGTTCACCCCTCCACTTT
TRBV6-4,TRBD2,TRBJ2-1,.,CASSDIAGGPSYNEQFF,TGTGCCAGCAGTGATATAGCGGGGGGGCCTTCCTACAATGAGCAGTTCTTC
TRBV19,.,TRBJ2-1,.,CASSITQPINEQFF,TGTGCCAGTAGTATAACGCAGCCGATCAATGAGCAGTTCTTC
TRBV10-3,TRBD2,TRBJ2-7,.,CAISDGLDSYEQYF,TGTGCCATCAGTGATGGACTAGACTCCTACGAGCAGTACTTC
TRBV11-1,TRBD2,TRBJ2-7,.,CASSHPSWRGTYEQYF,TGTGCCAGCAGCCACCCTTCGTGGCGGGGGACCTACGAGCAGTACTTC
TRBV5-1,.,TRBJ2-2,.,CASSLVVNTGELFF,TGCGCCAGCAGCTTGGTGGTGAACACCGGGGAGCTGTTTTTT
TRBV7-6,TRBD1,TRBJ1-4,.,CASSLRPGQDNEKLFF,TGTGCCAGCAGCTTACGGCCGGGACAGGATAATGAAAAACTGTTTTTT
TRBV7-9,.,TRBJ2-2,.,CASSSDGRDTGELFF,TGTGCCAGCAGCTCGGACGGACGGGACACCGGGGAGCTGTTTTTT
TRBV6-5,.,TRBJ1-2,.,CASNLNPGNSYGYTF,TGTGCCAGCAACCTGAACCCGGGGAACTCCTATGGCTACACCTTC
TRBV19,TRBD2,TRBJ2-6,.,CASSMGLAGGLHSGANVLTF,TGTGCCAGTAGTATGGGACTAGCGGGGGGACTCCACTCTGGGGCCAACGTCCTGACTTTC
TRBV5-6,.,TRBJ1-2,.,CASSRRDLHRGYTF,TGTGCCAGCAGCCGCCGGGACCTCCATCGGGGCTACACCTTC
TRBV9,.,TRBJ1-4,.,CASSVGPQLNEKLFF,TGTGCCAGCAGCGTGGGGCCACAACTAAATGAAAAACTGTTTTTT
TRBV7-6,.,TRBJ1-6,.,CASSPLPYKGPDSPLHF,TGTGCCAGCAGCCCACTGCCATATAAGGGGCCGGATTCACCCCTCCACTTT
TRBV7-2,TRBD1,TRBJ1-2,.,CASSSGQGIPYGYTF,TGTGCCAGCAGCTCTGGACAGGGGATTCCCTATGGCTACACCTTC
TRBV6-6,.,TRBJ1-1,once,CASSYSSRVGDTEAFF,TGTGCCAGCAGTTACTCTTCCAGGGTTGGGGACACTGAAGCTTTCTTT
TRBV18,TRBD1,TRBJ2-1,.,CASSPRTGSYNEQFF,TGTGCCAGCTCACCCCGGACAGGCTCCTACAATGAGCAGTTCTTC